This T cell receptor (beta chain) was observed in a study of CD4 T cells in relation to SARS-CoV-2 and coronaviruses. Profiled with immunoSEQ multiplex PCR; TCRdb holds only in-frame clones, not every one. The sample includes about 59,000 clones, more than 80% of them seen just once. Before the COVID-19 pandemic, during about 2010-2019, CD4+ T cells were taken from unexposed donors. Cryopreserved PBMCs were CD4-enriched, then split into naive and memory cells. The germline V gene has CDR1 GTSNPN and CDR2 SVGIG (reference sequence). V lost 3 bases and J lost 4, with 12 bases in between. The CDR3 is made up of 13 amino acids.

This TCR derives from a human donor in good health. The genes are TRBV30 and TRBJ2-5, with D unresolved. The sample was memory CD4+ T cells from PBMCs. The chain's CDR3 is CAWSRGPRETQYF. DNA for the CDR3: TGTGCCTGGAGCCGCGGACCGAGAGAGACCCAGTACTTC.